This TCR beta chain was observed in a study of blood T cell repertoires in COVID-19. Study-level background: Spain, Italy and the United States supplied samples that represented acute and convalescent COVID-19. Sample material is recorded as cDNA or gDNA derived from T cells, B-cell-depleted T cells, or PBMCs.

CDR1 is SGHDT, CDR2 YYEEEE, per germline. The CDR3 loop spans 15 amino acids. V lost 3 bases and J lost 1, with 13 bases in between. It was during active infection that Seattle patients were enrolled and then longitudinally followed. Repertoires were generated with immunoSEQ multiplex PCR, while TCRdb's copy carries only in-frame clones and drops some. The sample has 300,000 or so clones, just over 90% seen once; the top ten hold approximately 2.1%. This chain uses TRBV5-6 with TRBJ1-2, with a weak D call TRBD1 (5 bases). Source material: peripheral blood. This TCR came from a woman aged 25-40 years with COVID-19, enrolled during active disease. The CDR3 nucleotides read TGTGCCAGCAGCTCGACACCGGGGGATAACTATGGCTACACCTTC. Translating gives CASSSTPGDNYGYTF.